This passage covers 21 T cell receptor beta chains from one sample sequenced in a study of T cells after somatic rescue of genetic block. Sequencing used immunoSEQ multiplex PCR; TCRdb keeps in-frame clones, though not all of them. The sample consists of 68,000 or so clones, approximately 90% of them appearing once. The sequencing input was peripheral blood mononuclear cells (PBMCs). The origin of the receptors is a man aged 35-49 years.

The CDR3 spells CASSLGPRGSTEAFF. In DNA, the CDR3 is TGCGCCAGCAGCCTCGGACCCAGGGGTTCCACTGAAGCTTTCTTT. The chain joins TRBV4-1 to TRBJ1-1; possible D gene TRBD1, 6 bases. Trimming took 4 bases from V and 4 from J, leaving 16 bases between them. CDR1 and CDR2 (germline): MGHRA, YSYEKL. The CDR3 totals 15 residues.

The chain couples TRBV7-8 to TRBJ2-2, with 9 positions matching TRBD1. J gave up 4 bases and V 2 bases, and 5 bases lay outside the gene matches. Germline CDR1 is SGHVS and CDR2 is FQNEAQ. This CDR3 has 16 amino acids. DNA for the CDR3: TGTGCCAGCAGCTTAAGGACAGGGGCTCGCACCGGGGAGCTGTTTTTT. Translation gives CASSLRTGARTGELFF.

This clone was picked up a small number of times. The J gene is TRBJ2-1, the V gene TRBV7-8; D perhaps matches TRBD1 (6 bases). The CDR3 contains 15 residues. Germline V gives CDR1 SGHVS, CDR2 FQNEAQ. V was shortened by 5 bases and J by 3 bases, with 14 bases between the two germline ends. The CDR3 DNA reads as TGTGCCAGCAGCCCCGGACAGCAGATCTACAATGAGCAGTTCTTC. Its protein product is CASSPGQQIYNEQFF.

This chain joins TRBV11-2 and TRBJ2-7; D is uncertain. Germline CDR1 and CDR2: SGHAT and FQNNGV. The CDR3 totals 12 residues. V lost 2 bases to trimming and J lost 2 bases, with 4 bases between them. Written as DNA, the CDR3 is TGTGCCAGCAGCTTAAGGCCCTACGAGCAGTACTTC. Translation gives CASSLRPYEQYF.

The chain combines TRBV5-4 with TRBJ1-2; 12 nucleotides line up with TRBD1. The germline gives CDR1 SGHNT, CDR2 YYREEE (reference sequence). With 4 bases clipped from V and 3 bases from J, the junction kept 13 bases outside the gene matches. CDR3 length: 18 amino acids. The DNA of the CDR3 is TGTGCCAGCAGCGGTTACGGGACAGGGGGCTATTGGGACTATGGCTACACCTTC. Residues: CASSGYGTGGYWDYGYTF. Using reference TRBV5-4 and TRBJ1-2 for the parts outside the CDR3, the full variable domain is ETGVTQSPTHLIKTRGQQVTLRCSSQSGHNTVSWYQQALGQGPQFIFQYYREEENGRGNFPPRFSGLQFPNYSSELNVNALELDDSALYLCASSGYGTGGYWDYGYTFGSGTRLTVV.

The J gene is TRBJ1-1, the V gene TRBV30; the D gene is possibly TRBD1 (5 bases). Trimming stripped 0 bases from V and 4 bases from J, with 12 bases between. CDR3 size: 14 residues. Looked up from germline, CDR1 is GTSNPN and CDR2 is SVGIG (reference sequence). CDR3 in amino acids: CAWSVYGGGTEAFF. CDR3 in DNA: TGTGCCTGGAGTGTCTACGGGGGGGGCACTGAAGCTTTCTTT.

This chain links TRBV6-1 with TRBJ2-3, with 7 bases matching TRBD1. Per germline, CDR1 MNHNS and CDR2 SASEGT. The CDR3 spans 14 residues. The trim removed 3 bases at V and 0 bases at J, leaving 0 bases unmatched. The CDR3 reads CASSETGSTDTQYF. The DNA for the CDR3 is TGTGCCAGCAGTGAGACAGGGAGCACAGATACGCAGTATTTT.

V and J are TRBV6-1 and TRBJ2-2; either TRBD1 or TRBD2 may fit D (5 bases each). The CDR3 loop spans 13 amino acids. The V end was cut by 2 bases, the J end by 6 bases, with 7 bases between. The germline gives CDR1 MNHNS, CDR2 SASEGT. The CDR3 sequence is CASSEWGSGELFF. CDR3 in DNA: TGTGCCAGCAGTGAATGGGGGTCCGGGGAGCTGTTTTTT.

The chain recombines TRBV19 with TRBJ1-5; 9 bases are a match to TRBD1. Germline trimming cut 4 bases from V and 2 bases from J; bases unmatched to any gene: 6. The CDR3 is 16 residues long. Germline CDR1 and CDR2: LNHDA and SQIVND (reference sequence). CDR3 sequence reads: CASSKQGAYRNQPQHF. In DNA form, the CDR3 reads TGTGCCAGTAGTAAACAGGGGGCCTATCGCAATCAGCCCCAGCATTTT.

The chain recombines TRBV2 with TRBJ1-4, with D perhaps matching TRBD1 (6 bases). CDR1 SNHLY and CDR2 FYNNEI come from the germline V gene. This CDR3 comprises 18 residues. Trimming stripped 2 bases from V and 8 bases from J, with 24 bases between. The CDR3 loop reads CASSEPANRRLRGEKLFF. CDR3 in DNA: TGTGCCAGCAGTGAACCTGCGAACCGACGATTAAGGGGGGAAAAACTGTTTTTT.

The chain combines TRBV4-1 with TRBJ2-2; possibly TRBD2 for D (6 bases). Deletions cut 6 bases from V and 4 bases from J, with 6 bases between. In germline, CDR1 is MGHRA, CDR2 YSYEKL. There are 12 residues in the CDR3. CDR3 coding DNA: TGCGCCAGCAGGGGGGGCACCGGGGAGCTGTTTTTT. Translated, it gives CASRGGTGELFF.

The rearrangement joins TRBV7-3 to TRBJ2-1; D is perhaps TRBD2 (5 bases). The CDR3 sequence is 14 residues long. Germline assignment: CDR1 SGHTA and CDR2 FQGTGA. The germline V and J ends were trimmed by 5 bases and 8 bases, with 16 bases remaining between them. The CDR3 DNA sequence: TGTGCCAGCAGCCCCAAGGCCGCGGGCTATGAGCAGTTCTTC. Its translation is CASSPKAAGYEQFF.

The V gene is TRBV7-9, the J gene TRBJ2-5, with TRBD2 matching over 8 bases. V lost 4 bases, J lost 1 base, and 8 bases stayed unmatched. In germline, CDR1 is SEHNR, CDR2 FQNEAQ (reference sequence). CDR3 length equals 16 residues. CDR3: CASSSELAGVQETQYF. CDR3 DNA sequence: TGTGCCAGCAGCTCCGAGCTAGCGGGTGTCCAAGAGACCCAGTACTTC.

This clone has a handful of counts. This chain connects TRBV6-6 to TRBJ2-1; D gene uncertain. Trimming cost V 6 bases and J 3 bases, with 12 bases left between them. The CDR3 has 14 amino acids. Germline CDR1 and CDR2: MNHNY and SVGAGI (reference sequence). CDR3 sequence reads: CASSQDQIYNEQFF. In DNA form, the CDR3 reads TGTGCCAGCAGCCAGGACCAAATCTACAATGAGCAGTTCTTC.

The rearrangement links TRBV11-2 to TRBJ2-7; D is possibly TRBD1 or TRBD2 (5 bases each). Germline lookup yields CDR1 SGHAT and CDR2 FQNNGV. There are 17 residues in the CDR3. V was trimmed by 4 bases and J by 0 bases, leaving 19 bases between them. CDR3 sequence reads: CASSSLVGAGDSYEQYF. The CDR3, as DNA: TGTGCCAGCAGCTCCCTCGTCGGGGCGGGCGACTCCTACGAGCAGTACTTC.

The V and J genes are TRBV7-2 and TRBJ2-5; possible D gene TRBD1, 5 bases. This CDR3 has 12 residues. V shed 3 bases and J shed 7 bases, with 9 bases lying between them. In germline, CDR1 is SGHTA, CDR2 FQGNSA. This CDR3 reads CASSFLRGTQYF. The CDR3 region has the DNA TGTGCCAGCAGCTTCCTTAGGGGGACCCAGTACTTC. Variable domain in full (rest from reference TRBV7-2 and TRBJ2-5): GAGVSQSPSNKVTEKGKDVELRCDPISGHTALYWYRQSLGQGLEFLIYFQGNSAPDKSGLPSDRFSAERTGGSVSTLTIQRTQQEDSAVYLCASSFLRGTQYFGPGTRLLVL.

This chain uses TRBV5-1 with TRBJ2-7; no reliable D call. Germline lookup yields CDR1 SGHRS and CDR2 YFSETQ. The CDR3 has 14 amino acids. V was pared by 2 bases and J by 7 bases, with 16 bases between. CDR3 sequence reads: CASSLGRPTEEQYF. The CDR3 DNA is TGCGCCAGCAGCTTAGGGCGGCCGACGGAAGAGCAGTACTTC.

V gene TRBV9 combines with J gene TRBJ2-5; 9 bases are a match to TRBD2. V trimming: 0 bases; J trimming: 5 bases; junction bases outside the gene matches: 2. The CDR3 sequence is 14 residues long. Per germline, CDR1 SGDLS and CDR2 YYNGEE. This CDR3 is CASSVGGGEETQYF. In nucleotides, the CDR3 is TGTGCCAGCAGCGTAGGCGGGGGGGAGGAGACCCAGTACTTC.

This chain joins TRBV19 and TRBJ2-1; 9 bases match TRBD2. This CDR3 is 16 amino acids long. Losses at the gene ends were 2 bases for V and 3 bases for J; bases not matched to a gene: 5. CDR1 is LNHDA and CDR2 is SQIVND in the germline V gene (reference sequence). The CDR3 bases are TGTGCCAGTAGTATATTCATAGCGGGGGTCTACAATGAGCAGTTCTTC. Amino acid sequence: CASSIFIAGVYNEQFF.

The chain has TRBV5-6 and TRBJ1-1; no clear D. Between the trimmed V and J ends, which lost 2 bases and 5 bases, there was a span of 16 bases. The germline CDR1 and CDR2 sequences are SGHDT and YYEEEE. This CDR3 region has 15 residues. CDR3 bases: TGTGCCAGCAGCTTCGTACAGCCCCGGCGGACTGAAGCTTTCTTT. Amino acids: CASSFVQPRRTEAFF. The full variable domain, in which reference TRBV5-6 and TRBJ1-1 provide the parts outside the CDR3, is DAGVTQSPTHLIKTRGQQVTLRCSPKSGHDTVSWYQQALGQGPQFIFQYYEEEERQRGNFPDRFSGHQFPNYSSELNVNALLLGDSALYLCASSFVQPRRTEAFFGQGTRLTVV.

The chain combines TRBV11-2 with TRBJ2-7, with D possibly being TRBD2 (5 bases). This CDR3 has 14 amino acids. Germline assignment: CDR1 SGHAT and CDR2 FQNNGV. V gave up 2 bases and J gave up 2 bases, with 10 bases separating them. The CDR3 DNA reads TGTGCCAGCAGCTTACAAGCGGTCCCCTACGAGCAGTACTTC. Protein: CASSLQAVPYEQYF. Combining the CDR3 with reference TRBV11-2 and TRBJ2-7 gives the whole variable domain EAGVAQSPRYKIIEKRQSVAFWCNPISGHATLYWYQQILGQGPKLLIQFQNNGVVDDSQLPKDRFSAERLKGVDSTLKIQPAKLEDSAVYLCASSLQAVPYEQYFGPGTRLTVT.